This entry features one T cell receptor beta chain sequence. This entry is derived from a study of blood T cell repertoires in COVID-19. As processed by the authors: By means of reference gene primer amplification, nucleated cell counts were estimated. Here immunoSEQ multiplex PCR was the method, and the copy in TCRdb shows in-frame clones only, minus some. Clonal size and the V and J genes are those of that table, whereas D and trimming came from the DNA. The sample yields under 150,000 clones, 70% to 90% seen once. Self-reported history from a screening survey and questionnaire set each donor's cohort. This TCR was recovered from a woman between 45 and 65 years old who had recovered from COVID-19. The source material was PBMCs or T cells enriched from blood (not recorded which).

CDR3 in amino acids: CASSQVFAGDSPLHF. In DNA form, the CDR3 reads TGCGCCAGCAGCCAAGTCTTTGCAGGGGATTCACCCCTCCACTTT. The V and J genes are TRBV4-1 and TRBJ1-6; D may be TRBD1 (6 bases). The CDR3 runs to 15 residues. The V gene lost 1 base and the J gene lost 8 bases, with 12 bases spanning the gap. The V gene's germline CDR1 is MGHRA and CDR2 YSYEKL.